This T cell receptor (beta chain) was found in a study of identical twins. V trimming: 6 bases; J trimming: 5 bases; junction bases outside the gene matches: 13. The CDR3 is 15 residues long. The germline V gene encodes CDR1 SEHNR and CDR2 FQNEAQ (reference sequence). General study results and limits: A partial confounding effect on zero-insertion analyses could come from invariant MAIT and iNKT cells. Within cord blood, abundant beta clonotypes carried fewer insertions, but memory repertoires showed no such trend.

As regards this clonotype: What it recognizes is unknown.

Each cDNA held unique molecular identifiers, and template switching gave it a universal primer site. TCRdb re-analysed the 5' RACE reads in MiXCR, keeping a single row per CDR3 protein. The table has 350,000 or so distinct CDR3 sequences, roughly 10% seen once. The sequenced sample was naive T cells sorted from blood. The TCR sequence derives from a woman aged 45-59 years in good health. The rearrangement links TRBV7-9 to TRBJ2-7, with 7 bases aligning to TRBD2. In DNA form, the CDR3 reads TGTGCCAGCAGGGGGTCGCGGACTAGACTCCACGAGCAGTACTTC. Residues: CASRGSRTRLHEQYF.